One sample yielded the 13 T cell receptor beta chains listed below, sequenced in a study of blood T cell repertoires in COVID-19. Some clones are missing from TCRdb's copy, which holds only in-frame ones; the method was immunoSEQ multiplex PCR. The data contain 150,000 or so clones, around 74% of them singletons. Sequencing was done on a sample of peripheral blood. These receptors were obtained from an elderly woman with acute or convalescent COVID-19.

The chain is built from TRBV6-6 and TRBJ2-1; no clear D gene. Per germline, CDR1 MNHNY and CDR2 SVGAGI (reference sequence). The CDR3 extends over 15 amino acids. Trimming pared 4 bases from V and 0 bases from J, leaving 10 bases between. CDR3: CASSFTESSYNEQFF. The CDR3 DNA reads TGTGCCAGCAGTTTCACGGAGAGCTCCTACAATGAGCAGTTCTTC.

The gene calls are TRBV6-2 or TRBV6-3 and TRBJ2-1, with TRBD2 matching 7 bases. Trimming removed 4 bases from V and 14 bases from J; junction bases left unmatched: 8. The CDR3 extends over 12 amino acids. Germline V gene lookup returns CDR1 MNHEY and CDR2 SVGEGT. The CDR3 bases are TGTGCCAGCAGTTCCCTAGCGGACCTCGAGTTCTTC. Its protein product is CASSSLADLEFF.

The V and J genes are TRBV6-1 and TRBJ1-6, with D perhaps TRBD1 (5 bases). V shed 3 bases and J shed 3 bases, with 6 bases lying between them. The CDR3 totals 14 residues. The germline CDR1 and CDR2 sequences are MNHNS and SASEGT. The CDR3 region is CASSDDSYNSPLHF. CDR3 nucleotides: TGTGCCAGCAGTGACGACAGCTATAATTCACCCCTCCACTTT.

This sequence joins TRBV19 and TRBJ2-7; tentatively, D is TRBD2 (6 bases). This CDR3 has 16 amino acids. The V end lost 3 bases, the J end lost 2 bases, and 17 bases lay between the germline ends. Germline V gives CDR1 LNHDA, CDR2 SQIVND (reference sequence). CDR3 sequence reads: CASSIGHSGIAYEQYF. CDR3 in DNA: TGTGCCAGTAGTATCGGTCATAGCGGTATCGCCTACGAGCAGTACTTC.

The chain carries TRBV6-6 and TRBJ1-5, with no clear D. The CDR3 loop spans 13 amino acids. Trimming shortened V by 7 bases and J by 4 bases, and 11 bases separated the two germline ends. Looked up from germline, CDR1 is MNHNY and CDR2 is SVGAGI (reference sequence). The CDR3 DNA is TGTGCCAGCACCCCCCTCGGTAATCAGCCCCAGCATTTT. Its translation is CASTPLGNQPQHF.

Only a few counts were recorded for this clone. The chain couples TRBV5-1 to TRBJ2-5, with 9 nucleotides matching TRBD2. V gave up 2 bases and J gave up 0 bases; unmatched junction bases: 2. CDR1 SGHRS and CDR2 YFSETQ come from the germline V gene. The CDR3 has 15 amino acids. The CDR3 reads CASSFSGSNQETQYF. As DNA, the CDR3 is TGCGCCAGCAGCTTTAGCGGGAGTAACCAAGAGACCCAGTACTTC.

The J gene is TRBJ2-1, the V gene TRBV5-4; D remains unclear. The CDR3 is made up of 11 amino acids. CDR1 is SGHNT and CDR2 is YYREEE in the germline V gene (reference sequence). Trimming removed 0 bases from V and 7 bases from J, with 2 bases in between. CDR3 in amino acids: CASSLANEQFF. The CDR3 DNA follows: TGTGCCAGCAGCTTGGCGAATGAGCAGTTCTTC.

V gene TRBV29-1 combines with J gene TRBJ2-7; 9 nucleotides match TRBD2. CDR1 is SQVTM, CDR2 ANQGSEA, per germline. J lost 6 bases, V lost 3 bases, and 3 bases had no gene match. The CDR3 covers 12 residues. DNA for the CDR3: TGCAGCGTTGATAGCGGGGGCCGCGAGCAGTACTTC. This encodes CSVDSGGREQYF.

The V and J genes are TRBV4-2 and TRBJ2-1; tentatively, D is TRBD2 (5 bases). Trimming took off 0 bases at V and 12 bases at J, with 12 bases between the two ends. The V gene's germline CDR1 is LGHNA and CDR2 YNFKEQ. The CDR3 sequence is 13 residues long. CDR3 residues: CASSQEELGGQFF. CDR3 DNA: TGTGCCAGCAGCCAAGAGGAACTAGGTGGGCAGTTCTTC.

The V gene is TRBV12-3 or TRBV12-4, the J gene TRBJ1-3; no clear D. This CDR3 is 13 amino acids long. The ends were cut back, 7 bases at V and 3 bases at J, with 10 bases in the middle. Here the CDR3 reads CASIWTGGNTIYF. CDR3 nucleotide sequence: TGTGCCAGCATTTGGACTGGTGGAAACACCATATATTTT.

V usage is TRBV6-5 and J usage is TRBJ2-7, with D unresolved. The CDR3 loop spans 15 amino acids. The ends were cut back, 4 bases at V and 6 bases at J, with 19 bases in the middle. CDR1 and CDR2 (germline): MNHEY, SVGAGI. Here the CDR3 reads CASSSTGSYYREQYF. CDR3 sequence (DNA): TGTGCCAGCAGTTCCACCGGGTCTTATTATCGCGAGCAGTACTTC.

V gene TRBV4-1 combines with J gene TRBJ1-6; 10 positions agree with TRBD1. CDR1 is MGHRA, CDR2 YSYEKL, per germline. V was pared by 3 bases and J by 8 bases, with 4 bases of the junction left unmatched. This CDR3 spans 15 amino acids. The CDR3, as DNA: TGCGCCAGCAGCCAGGGACAGGGGAGGGATTCACCCCTCCACTTT. Its translation is CASSQGQGRDSPLHF.

This clone was counted between two and nine times. The rearrangement joins TRBV2 to TRBJ1-3; unclear D gene. V lost 6 bases, J lost 0 bases, and 12 bases lay in between. Germline V lookup: CDR1 SNHLY, CDR2 FYNNEI. CDR3 length: 15 amino acids. CDR3 coding DNA: TGTGCCAGCAGATTCCGGGATAACTCTGGAAACACCATATATTTT. This encodes CASRFRDNSGNTIYF.